Reported below is one T cell receptor (beta chain). Its antigen is unidentified. Produced via immunoSEQ multiplex PCR; TCRdb's table is partial and in-frame only. The sample has fewer than 120,000 clones; about nine tenths are singletons. The sample belongs to a study of T cell responses to AZD1222 COVID-19 vaccine. On the study more broadly: Pooling covered second doses at about 4 or about 12 weeks. Study results and caveats: Spike as a whole was targeted by vaccine-associated CD4 TCRs, dominant at 160-218 and 743-854. Most donors were white British, females outnumbered males, and clonal diversity was possibly underestimated. The reported proportion of spike-specific TCRs targeting unmutated variant regions was nearly half.

The CDR3 is 14 amino acids. Germline CDR1 LNHDA, CDR2 SQIVND (reference sequence). V was shortened by 3 bases and J by 1 base, with 7 bases between the two germline ends. The chain joins TRBV19 to TRBJ2-1; the D is unclear. The TCR comes from an adult in good health. The sequencing here drew on peripheral blood, taken on day 0 of AZD1222 vaccination. The CDR3 protein is CASSMAVSYNEQFF. In DNA form, the CDR3 reads TGTGCCAGTAGTATGGCGGTGTCCTACAATGAGCAGTTCTTC.